The rows below give T cell receptor beta chains drawn from one sample of a study of blood T cell repertoires in COVID-19. TCRdb's table, derived via immunoSEQ multiplex PCR, lists solely in-frame clones and lacks some. Altogether about 250,000 clones are present, 70% to 90% being singletons, with the ten largest covering 1.3% to 1.5%. The sample was peripheral blood. These receptors were collected from a man aged 80 or over with acute or convalescent COVID-19. CDR3s include the opening cysteine and the closing phenylalanine or tryptophan. Fields, in order: CDR3 length, J gene, V gene, clone size, D gene, CDR3 protein, CDR3 DNA. D genes are given only for firm matches. Clone size is given for some rows only: seen once, a few or many times, or a class if the clone is expanded.

>15|TRBJ2-7|TRBV27|.|TRBD1
CASSLSGQGFAEQYF
TGTGCCAGCAGTTTATCGGGACAGGGATTCGCCGAGCAGTACTTC
>17|TRBJ2-2|TRBV5-1|.|TRBD1
CASTQNAGGDGTGELFF
TGCGCCAGCACCCAGAACGCAGGGGGCGACGGCACCGGGGAGCTGTTTTTT
>13|TRBJ2-7|TRBV29-1|once|TRBD1
CSVAVTGGYEQYF
TGCAGCGTTGCGGTGACAGGGGGCTACGAGCAGTACTTC
>15|TRBJ1-2|TRBV11-2|.|.
CASSAHVRQVDGYTF
TGTGCCAGCAGCGCCCACGTTAGACAGGTCGACGGCTACACCTTC
>12|TRBJ2-7|TRBV6-5|.|TRBD2
CASNLAGYEQYF
TGTGCCAGCAACCTAGCGGGCTACGAGCAGTACTTC
>14|TRBJ2-7|TRBV5-6|once|.
CASSSGFAGYEQYF
TGTGCCAGCAGCTCCGGGTTCGCGGGCTACGAGCAGTACTTC
>14|TRBJ1-1|TRBV28|.|.
CASSSPRGFTEAFF
TGTGCCAGCAGTTCCCCGAGGGGGTTCACTGAAGCTTTCTTT
>17|TRBJ2-3|TRBV19|.|TRBD2
CASSIDREAGVSDTQYF
TGTGCCAGTAGTATAGACAGGGAAGCGGGAGTGTCAGATACGCAGTATTTT
>14|TRBJ1-1|TRBV19|few|.
CASSPRRKNTEAFF
TGTGCCAGTAGTCCTAGACGGAAGAACACTGAAGCTTTCTTT
>14|TRBJ1-2|TRBV19|.|TRBD1
CASSGQVRNYGYTF
TGTGCCAGTAGTGGACAGGTCAGGAACTATGGCTACACCTTC
>15|TRBJ2-2|TRBV4-2|.|TRBD1
CASSQGTGGTGELFF
TGTGCCAGCAGCCAGGGGACAGGGGGCACCGGGGAGCTGTTTTTT
>15|TRBJ1-6|TRBV19|once|.
CASSMGRGYNSPLHF
TGTGCCAGTAGTATGGGCCGGGGCTATAATTCACCCCTCCACTTT
>15|TRBJ1-2|TRBV19|.|.
CASVSSNPSPYGYTF
TGTGCCAGCGTATCTTCTAATCCTTCCCCGTATGGCTACACCTTC
>15|TRBJ1-4|TRBV19|.|TRBD1
CASKGQGATNEKLFF
TGTGCCAGTAAGGGACAGGGGGCTACTAATGAAAAACTGTTTTTT
>15|TRBJ2-7|TRBV6-5|.|.
CASTRGRGSSYEQYF
TGTGCCAGCACTCGGGGACGGGGGTCCTCCTACGAGCAGTACTTC
>12|TRBJ2-3|TRBV5-6|.|TRBD2
CASSGGLAVGDF
TGTGCCAGCAGCGGTGGACTAGCGGTAGGAGATTTT
>19|TRBJ1-5|TRBV24-1|.|TRBD1
CATTPPQGARGNSNQPQHF
TGTGCCACCACCCCCCCACAGGGGGCGAGGGGGAATAGCAATCAGCCCCAGCATTTT
>15|TRBJ1-2|TRBV4-3|.|.
CASSPLGEGGYGYTF
TGCGCCAGCAGCCCACTCGGGGAGGGCGGCTATGGCTACACCTTC
>16|TRBJ1-5|TRBV19|.|.
CASSIIGGYSNQPQHF
TGTGCCAGTAGTATCATCGGGGGATATAGCAATCAGCCCCAGCATTTT
>14|TRBJ2-5|TRBV14|.|.
CASSPRGVQETQYF
TGTGCCAGCAGCCCTAGGGGTGTTCAAGAGACCCAGTACTTC
>15|TRBJ1-5|TRBV29-1|.|.
CSVRLGGSCNQPQHF
TGCAGCGTAAGACTTGGGGGCAGTTGCAATCAGCCCCAGCATTTT
>13|TRBJ2-5|TRBV7-2|.|TRBD1
CASSQDREETQYF
TGTGCCAGCAGTCAAGACAGGGAAGAGACCCAGTACTTC
>15|TRBJ1-6|TRBV7-8|.|.
CASSLHGLPNSPLHF
TGTGCCAGCAGCTTACACGGTCTACCAAATTCACCCCTCCACTTT
>14|TRBJ2-2|TRBV6-5|few|.
CASATGQNTGELFF
TGTGCCAGTGCAACGGGACAGAACACCGGGGAGCTGTTTTTT
>15|TRBJ2-3|TRBV7-2|.|.
CASSLLETYTDTQYF
TGTGCCAGCAGCCTACTAGAAACCTACACAGATACGCAGTATTTT
>14|TRBJ1-2|TRBV27|.|TRBD1
CASSRSGQGWGYTF
TGTGCCAGCAGTCGCTCCGGACAGGGTTGGGGCTACACCTTC
>14|TRBJ1-2|TRBV28|.|.
CASSSNRANYGYTF
TGTGCCAGCAGTTCAAACAGAGCTAACTATGGCTACACCTTC
>15|TRBJ2-7|TRBV5-1|.|TRBD2
CASSFLAEGSYEQYF
TGCGCCAGCAGCTTCCTAGCGGAGGGATCCTACGAGCAGTACTTC
>13|TRBJ1-2|TRBV10-3|.|.
CAISTAETYGYTF
TGTGCCATCAGTACAGCAGAGACCTATGGCTACACCTTC
>18|TRBJ2-1|TRBV10-3|.|TRBD2
CAISEPPQGLAGGNEQFF
TGTGCCATCAGTGAGCCACCGCAGGGACTAGCGGGGGGGAATGAGCAGTTCTTC
>13|TRBJ1-5|TRBV29-1|.|.
CSVEEGGNQPQHF
TGCAGCGTTGAAGAGGGGGGGAATCAGCCCCAGCATTTT
>16|TRBJ1-2|TRBV2|.|TRBD1
CASRGTGGLIDYGYTF
TGTGCCAGCAGAGGGACAGGGGGCTTGATTGACTATGGCTACACCTTC
>15|TRBJ1-2|TRBV15|once|.
CATSRDQGQGFGYTF
TGTGCCACCAGCAGAGATCAGGGGCAGGGCTTTGGCTACACCTTC
>13|TRBJ1-5|TRBV12-3/TRBV12-4|.|.
CASSIGSDQPQHF
TGTGCCAGCTCGATTGGCTCTGATCAGCCCCAGCATTTT
>14|TRBJ2-5|TRBV6-5|once|.
CASSYGGAGETQYF
TGTGCCAGCAGTTACGGTGGGGCTGGTGAGACCCAGTACTTC
>15|TRBJ1-1|TRBV19|once|.
CASSTQKSLSPEAFF
TGTGCCAGTAGTACCCAAAAAAGCTTGAGTCCTGAAGCTTTCTTT
>16|TRBJ2-2|TRBV7-2|.|TRBD2
CASSLDPSGNTGELFF
TGTGCCAGCAGCTTAGATCCTAGCGGGAACACCGGGGAGCTGTTTTTT
>14|TRBJ1-1|TRBV11-3|.|TRBD1
CASSPGQGNTEAFF
TGTGCCAGCAGTCCCGGACAGGGGAACACTGAAGCTTTCTTT
>13|TRBJ1-4|TRBV7-8|.|TRBD1
CASSLAGGQGRTF
TGTGCCAGCAGCTTAGCGGGGGGACAGGGACGGACCTTT
>14|TRBJ2-7|TRBV3-1/TRBV3-2|.|.
CASSQRTAAYEQYF
TGTGCCAGCAGCCAGAGGACAGCAGCCTACGAGCAGTACTTC
>19|TRBJ1-1|TRBV6-2/TRBV6-3|.|TRBD1
CASSYLITQGQGMNTEAFF
TGTGCCAGCAGTTACTTAATAACCCAGGGACAGGGAATGAACACTGAAGCTTTCTTT
>12|TRBJ2-5|TRBV29-1|.|.
CSVKAGQETQYF
TGCAGCGTTAAGGCGGGTCAAGAGACCCAGTACTTC
>13|TRBJ1-5|TRBV5-5|.|.
CASSLDSRQPQHF
TGTGCCAGCAGCTTAGACAGTCGCCAGCCCCAGCATTTT
>13|TRBJ2-4|TRBV5-6|.|.
CASSLRTALIQYF
TGTGCCAGCAGCCTCCGGACAGCCCTCATTCAGTACTTC
>17|TRBJ1-3|TRBV2|.|.
CASSEALPGVFGNTIYF
TGTGCCAGCAGTGAAGCGCTTCCAGGGGTTTTCGGAAACACCATATATTTT
>13|TRBJ1-4|TRBV19|.|.
CASTITAGEKLFF
TGTGCCAGTACCATAACCGCGGGTGAAAAACTGTTTTTT
>12|TRBJ1-2|TRBV25-1|.|TRBD1
CATTGGDYGYTF
TGTGCCACGACAGGGGGGGACTATGGCTACACCTTC
>14|TRBJ1-2|TRBV14|.|.
CASSFRGISYGYTF
TGTGCCAGCAGCTTCAGGGGAATCAGCTATGGCTACACCTTC
>14|TRBJ1-2|TRBV3-1/TRBV3-2|.|TRBD1
CASSLGTGSYGYTF
TGTGCCAGCAGCCTCGGGACAGGGTCCTATGGCTACACCTTC
>14|TRBJ1-6|TRBV3-1/TRBV3-2|.|.
CASSQNDYGEALHF
TGTGCCAGCAGCCAAAACGACTATGGGGAGGCCCTCCACTTT
>16|TRBJ2-1|TRBV27|few|TRBD2
CASSSLLAGGPDEQFF
TGTGCCAGCAGTTCCCTTCTAGCGGGAGGGCCGGATGAGCAGTTCTTC
>16|TRBJ2-1|TRBV7-9|.|.
CASSLEQGWAYNEQFF
TGTGCCAGCAGCTTAGAGCAGGGTTGGGCCTACAATGAGCAGTTCTTC
>15|TRBJ2-5|TRBV19|.|.
CASKARNGIQETQYF
TGTGCCAGTAAAGCTAGAAATGGAATCCAAGAGACCCAGTACTTC
>11|TRBJ2-7|TRBV25-1|.|.
CASSERYEQYF
TGTGCCAGCAGTGAGCGGTACGAGCAGTACTTC
>13|TRBJ1-4|TRBV19|.|.
CASSDSPNRKLFF
TGTGCCAGTAGTGACTCGCCTAATAGAAAACTGTTTTTT
>14|TRBJ1-3|TRBV5-1|.|.
CASSQDSSGNTIYF
TGCGCCAGCAGCCAAGACAGCTCTGGAAACACCATATATTTT
>15|TRBJ2-5|TRBV11-3|.|.
CASSSTGTPQETQYF
TGTGCCAGCAGCTCAACAGGGACCCCCCAAGAGACCCAGTACTTC
>11|TRBJ2-2|TRBV25-1|.|.
CASQKTGELFF
TGTGCCAGCCAAAAAACCGGGGAGCTGTTTTTT
>18|TRBJ2-3|TRBV11-2|.|.
CASSLVPYKGGSTDTQYF
TGTGCCAGCAGCTTAGTGCCTTATAAGGGAGGTAGCACAGATACGCAGTATTTT